This is a list of T cell receptor beta chains from one sample in a study of response to subunit inactivated influenza vaccine. TCRdb analysed the RT-PCR reads with MiXCR anew, one entry per CDR3 protein. In the table there are hundreds of thousands of distinct CDR3 sequences, around 11% of which are singletons. These records were also assigned to another study, of T cells expressing NK-cell markers.

The sample consisted of PBMCs from blood, taken on the day of vaccination. The receptors stem from a man aged 45-60 years who received an inactivated influenza vaccine. The CDR3 runs from the conserved cysteine through the conserved F or W. Each record gives: J gene, D gene, V gene, clone size, CDR3 protein, CDR3 DNA. A D gene is named only where the DNA matches it firmly. Clone size appears in some rows only: once, few, many, or a class for an expanded clone.

>TRBJ1-2|TRBD1|TRBV10-2|few
CASSATTGYSYGYTF
TGCGCCAGCAGTGCGACGACAGGGTACTCCTATGGCTACACCTTC
>TRBJ1-2|.|TRBV20-1|.
CSARETGGNYGYTF
TGCAGTGCTAGAGAAACTGGGGGAAACTATGGCTACACCTTC
>TRBJ2-5|.|TRBV6-1|few
CASRFMDRKETQYF
TGTGCCAGCAGATTTATGGACAGAAAAGAGACCCAGTACTTC
>TRBJ2-3|TRBD2|TRBV4-1|few
CASSQDTPSGGSTQYF
TGCGCCAGCAGCCAAGATACGCCTAGCGGTGGCAGTACGCAGTATTTT
>TRBJ1-1|TRBD1|TRBV20-1|.
CSARRTGGTEAFF
TGCAGTGCTAGACGTACAGGGGGCACTGAAGCTTTCTTT
>TRBJ2-7|TRBD2|TRBV20-1|few
CSARDQTSGGYEQYF
TGCAGTGCTAGAGATCAGACTAGCGGAGGCTACGAGCAGTACTTC
>TRBJ1-5|.|TRBV12-3/TRBV12-4|few
CASRQGQNNQPQHF
TGTGCCAGCAGACAAGGACAGAATAATCAGCCCCAGCATTTT
>TRBJ2-1|.|TRBV7-2|.
CASSPVGALYNEQFF
TGTGCCAGCAGCCCCGTGGGGGCTCTCTACAATGAGCAGTTCTTC
>TRBJ1-1|.|TRBV30|.
CAWQGLGTEAFF
TGTGCCTGGCAGGGACTCGGAACTGAAGCTTTCTTT
>TRBJ1-1|.|TRBV6-1|many
CASKGRKANTEAFF
TGTGCCAGCAAAGGACGGAAAGCAAACACTGAAGCTTTCTTT
>TRBJ2-2|.|TRBV28|.
CASTHHGGAVTGELFF
TGTGCCAGCACCCACCACGGGGGCGCAGTGACCGGGGAGCTGTTTTTT
>TRBJ2-2|.|TRBV6-2/TRBV6-3|few
CASSYAVPGELFF
TGTGCCAGCAGTTACGCGGTCCCCGGGGAGCTGTTTTTT
>TRBJ2-2|TRBD1|TRBV27|few
CASSLRAQGATGELFF
TGTGCCAGCAGTTTGCGGGCACAGGGGGCAACCGGGGAGCTGTTTTTT
>TRBJ1-5|TRBD1|TRBV7-8|few
CASSLVQGGNSNQPQHF
TGTGCCAGCAGCTTAGTACAGGGGGGGAATAGCAATCAGCCCCAGCATTTT
>TRBJ2-1|TRBD1|TRBV12-3/TRBV12-4|many
CASSWTGGWKNEQFF
TGTGCCAGCAGTTGGACAGGGGGCTGGAAAAATGAGCAGTTCTTC
>TRBJ2-2|.|TRBV11-3|few
CASTLPRELFF
TGTGCCAGCACCCTACCCAGGGAGCTGTTTTTT
>TRBJ2-1|.|TRBV21-1|few
CASSKPSLAGEFYNEQFF
TGTGCCAGCAGCAAACCTTCCCTAGCGGGAGAGTTCTACAATGAGCAGTTCTTC
>TRBJ1-2|TRBD1|TRBV20-1|.
CSARGGTGPLGYTF
TGCAGTGCTAGAGGTGGGACAGGCCCTCTCGGCTACACCTTC
>TRBJ2-1|TRBD2|TRBV29-1|.
CSAGGRAYNEQFF
TGCAGCGCGGGAGGGAGGGCCTACAATGAGCAGTTCTTC
>TRBJ1-1|TRBD1|TRBV4-1|many
CASSPPGTDLNTEAFF
TGCGCCAGCAGCCCACCCGGGACAGATTTGAACACTGAAGCTTTCTTT
>TRBJ2-5|.|TRBV5-1|many
CASSLPDGRRVETQYF
TGCGCCAGCAGCCTACCTGATGGGAGACGAGTGGAGACCCAGTACTTC
>TRBJ2-5|.|TRBV20-1|few
CSADLGLIQETQYF
TGCAGTGCCGATCTTGGACTGATCCAAGAGACCCAGTACTTC
>TRBJ2-3|TRBD1|TRBV15|.
CATSDRVVDTQYF
TGTGCCACCAGCGACAGGGTTGTAGATACGCAGTATTTT
>TRBJ2-6|.|TRBV6-2/TRBV6-3|few
CASSYSIGLYSGANVLTF
TGTGCCAGCAGTTACAGCATCGGTTTATACTCTGGGGCCAACGTCCTGACTTTC
>TRBJ2-1|.|TRBV11-1|.
CASRPKVTGDPFSYNEQFF
TGTGCCAGCAGACCAAAGGTGACTGGAGACCCTTTCTCCTACAATGAGCAGTTCTTC
>TRBJ1-5|.|TRBV12-3/TRBV12-4|few
CASMRLRDQPQHF
TGTGCCAGCATGCGTTTAAGGGATCAGCCCCAGCATTTT
>TRBJ2-3|.|TRBV10-3|.
CAISESSLTDTQYF
TGTGCCATCAGTGAGTCTAGCTTGACAGATACGCAGTATTTT
>TRBJ2-1|.|TRBV2|.
CASLGDPFLYNEQFF
TGTGCCAGCCTGGGGGACCCGTTTTTATACAATGAGCAGTTCTTC
>TRBJ1-6|TRBD1|TRBV27|few
CASRETGTGGSYNSPLHF
TGTGCCAGTCGCGAAACCGGGACAGGGGGTTCCTATAATTCACCCCTCCACTTT
>TRBJ2-1|TRBD2|TRBV7-8|few
CASSQPAGGLHEQFF
TGTGCCAGCAGCCAACCAGCGGGGGGGCTCCATGAGCAGTTCTTC
>TRBJ2-1|.|TRBV28|few
CASNTNRVVSGEQFF
TGTGCCAGCAATACCAATCGGGTGGTTTCGGGTGAGCAGTTCTTC
>TRBJ1-3|.|TRBV9|.
CASSVVGGTGNTIYF
TGTGCCAGCAGCGTAGTCGGGGGCACTGGAAACACCATATATTTT
>TRBJ2-3|.|TRBV7-9|few
CASSSPRGSTDTQYF
TGTGCCAGCAGCTCTCCACGGGGGAGCACAGATACGCAGTATTTT
>TRBJ2-2|TRBD2|TRBV2|.
CATIPTSGRWTGELFF
TGTGCCACGATACCGACTAGCGGGAGGTGGACCGGGGAGCTGTTTTTT
>TRBJ2-7|TRBD1|TRBV9|few
CASSVSHQGVYEQYF
TGTGCCAGCAGCGTATCCCATCAGGGGGTCTACGAGCAGTACTTC
>TRBJ2-5|.|TRBV10-3|.
CAISESPGSQTQYF
TGTGCCATCAGTGAGTCACCAGGGAGTCAGACCCAGTACTTC
>TRBJ2-1|TRBD2|TRBV2|many
CASRALAGAYNEQFF
TGTGCCAGCAGAGCACTAGCGGGGGCCTACAATGAGCAGTTCTTC
>TRBJ2-3|.|TRBV4-2|.
CASSQRSLDTQYF
TGTGCCAGCAGCCAAAGGTCACTAGATACGCAGTATTTT
>TRBJ2-7|TRBD1|TRBV11-2|few
CASRRIRDSRIYEQYF
TGTGCCAGCAGGAGGATCCGGGACAGCCGGATCTACGAGCAGTACTTC
>TRBJ2-7|.|TRBV6-2/TRBV6-3|.
CASNLRSSYEQYF
TGTGCCAGCAACCTTAGGAGCTCCTACGAGCAGTACTTC
>TRBJ2-6|.|TRBV10-3|.
CAISESGAGANVLTF
TGTGCCATCAGTGAGTCTGGGGCTGGGGCCAACGTCCTGACTTTC
>TRBJ2-5|TRBD2|TRBV7-9|many
CASSLSAGVGETQYF
TGTGCCAGCAGCTTATCAGCGGGGGTTGGGGAGACCCAGTACTTC
>TRBJ2-5|.|TRBV7-3|.
CASSQGSIQETQYF
TGTGCCAGCAGCCAGGGCTCTATCCAAGAGACCCAGTACTTC
>TRBJ2-3|.|TRBV29-1|medium-sized
CSVDRPQGTDTQYF
TGCAGCGTTGATAGGCCCCAGGGCACAGATACGCAGTATTTT
>TRBJ2-1|.|TRBV7-9|.
CASSSSKSYNKQFF
TGTGCCAGCAGCTCCTCGAAATCCTACAATAAGCAGTTCTTC
>TRBJ1-1|.|TRBV6-2/TRBV6-3|.
CASSYGFSPGQVITEAFF
TGTGCCAGCAGTTACGGGTTTTCTCCTGGACAAGTGATCACTGAAGCTTTCTTT
>TRBJ2-1|TRBD1|TRBV3-1|few
CASSQRGTGIYNEQFF
TGTGCCAGCAGCCAGCGTGGGACAGGGATTTACAATGAGCAGTTCTTC
>TRBJ2-7|.|TRBV29-1|.
CSVESASSYEQYF
TGCAGCGTTGAAAGTGCCAGCTCCTACGAGCAGTACTTC
>TRBJ2-5|TRBD1|TRBV14|many
CASSQWTGWQETQYF
TGTGCCAGCAGCCAATGGACAGGGTGGCAAGAGACCCAGTACTTC
>TRBJ2-3|.|TRBV29-1|.
CSAIRFGDFTTDTQYF
TGCAGCGCCATTCGGTTTGGAGACTTCACCACAGATACGCAGTATTTT
>TRBJ2-1|TRBD1|TRBV20-1|.
CSAPGQGGNEQFF
TGCAGTGCTCCGGGACAGGGGGGCAATGAGCAGTTCTTC
>TRBJ2-7|.|TRBV6-1|few
CASSSFRTRVYEQYF
TGTGCCAGCAGTAGTTTTAGGACGAGGGTCTACGAGCAGTACTTC
>TRBJ2-7|.|TRBV28|few
CASSLSLGGGPREQYF
TGTGCCAGCAGTTTATCCCTTGGGGGGGGGCCGAGGGAGCAGTACTTC
>TRBJ2-2|.|TRBV7-2|.
CASSEGITGELFF
TGTGCCAGCAGCGAGGGCATCACCGGGGAGCTGTTTTTT